These 19 T cell receptor beta chains originate from one sample sequenced in a study of a mutant IDH1 vaccine in newly diagnosed glioma. Sequencing was performed with immunoSEQ multiplex PCR; in TCRdb, only in-frame clones are kept and a portion is missing. The sample consists of 35,000 to 45,000 clones, 75% to 90% of them appearing once. Antigens of these TCRs are unknown. Specified time point: week 35, safety follow-up. What each vaccine dose contained was 300 ug of mutant IDH1 20-mer peptide, accompanied by topical imiquimod. The sample here was PBMCs, taken from a glioma patient whose treatment included an IDH1 peptide vaccine. The receptors stem from a man aged 35-49 years with glioma.

As concerns this clone: The junction and the germline gene differ at one end; a read error may be behind it. This chain connects TRBV6-4 to TRBJ2-1; D may be TRBD2 (5 bases). Germline V CDR1 and CDR2: MRHNA, SNTAGT. The CDR3 has 13 residues. The CDR3 is CASSADSHNEQFF. CDR3 in DNA: TGTGCCAGCAGTGCGGACTCCCACAATGAGCAGTTCTTC.

This clone was seen just once. CDR3 sequence: CASSSLLEAGFYNEQFF. The DNA for the CDR3 is TGTGCCAGCAGTTCTCTCCTGGAGGCGGGGTTCTACAATGAGCAGTTCTTC. The genes are TRBV27 and TRBJ2-1; tentatively, D is TRBD2 (6 bases). This CDR3 is built from 17 residues. The germline V gene has CDR1 MNHEY and CDR2 SMNVEV (reference sequence). Trimming removed 4 bases from V and 3 bases from J, with 19 bases in between.

The gene calls are TRBV6-1 and TRBJ2-1, with D unresolved. Germline values: CDR1 MNHNS, CDR2 SASEGT. The V end was cut by 3 bases, the J end by 7 bases, with 10 bases between. CDR3 size: 13 residues. The CDR3 DNA reads TGTGCCAGCAGTGACTCGGAGTCAAATGAGCAGTTCTTC. It is translated as CASSDSESNEQFF.

This chain connects TRBV4-1 to TRBJ2-1; the D is unclear. Germline CDR1 and CDR2: MGHRA and YSYEKL. V lost 2 bases and J lost 4, with 9 bases in between. The CDR3 totals 14 residues. In DNA, the CDR3 is TGCGCCAGCAGCCAATGGGAAGAGTACAATGAGCAGTTCTTC. Protein sequence: CASSQWEEYNEQFF.

This chain uses TRBV18 with TRBJ1-2, with TRBD1 matching over 7 bases. CDR1 KGHSH and CDR2 LQKENI come from the germline V gene. The CDR3 spans 13 residues. The V segment lost 3 bases and the J segment 8 bases; nucleotides outside the gene matches: 6. The CDR3 DNA is TGTGCCAGCTCACCCGACAGGGTCCAGGGCTACACCTTC. Translated: CASSPDRVQGYTF. The full variable domain, with the rest looked up from reference TRBV18 and TRBJ1-2, is NAGVMQNPRHLVRRRGQEARLRCSPMKGHSHVYWYRQLPEEGLKFMVYLQKENIIDESGMPKERFSAEFPKEGPSILRIQQVVRGDSAAYFCASSPDRVQGYTFGSGTRLTVV.

The gene calls are TRBV20-1 and TRBJ2-1; the D is unclear. CDR3 size: 10 residues. CDR1 and CDR2 (germline): DFQATT, SNEGSKA (reference sequence). Trimming took off 4 bases at V and 2 bases at J, with 0 bases between the two ends. The CDR3 sequence is CSATYNEQFF. The CDR3 bases are TGCAGTGCTACCTACAATGAGCAGTTCTTC.

The gene calls are TRBV29-1 and TRBJ2-3; 7 nucleotides match TRBD1. With 2 bases clipped from V and 6 bases from J, the junction kept 11 bases outside the gene matches. The germline CDR1 and CDR2 sequences are SQVTM and ANQGSEA. The CDR3 covers 15 residues. CDR3 nucleotides: TGCAGCGTTGAAAAGGGGGCCGAGGGGTTGGATACGCAGTATTTT. It codes for CSVEKGAEGLDTQYF.

This chain uses TRBV7-2 with TRBJ2-1, with D possibly being TRBD1 (6 bases). V was cut by 5 bases and J by 0 bases, with 11 bases left in between. The CDR3 covers 15 residues. CDR1 SGHTA and CDR2 FQGNSA come from the germline V gene. Here the CDR3 DNA reads TGTGCCAGCAGCCTACAGGGAACCTCCTACAATGAGCAGTTCTTC. This sequence encodes CASSLQGTSYNEQFF.

As DNA, the CDR3 is TGCGCCAGCAGTGAGTCCACCCTAGGGAACACTGAAGCTTTCTTT. Translation gives CASSESTLGNTEAFF. The chain has TRBV10-2 and TRBJ1-1; no definite D call. Germline-derived CDR1 and CDR2 are WSHSY and SAAADI. V was clipped by 0 bases and J by 1 base, with 9 bases between them. This CDR3 comprises 15 residues.

The chain recombines TRBV20-1 with TRBJ2-1; D is unresolved. Looked up from germline, CDR1 is DFQATT and CDR2 is SNEGSKA (reference sequence). The V gene lost 2 bases and the J gene lost 7 bases, with 6 bases spanning the gap. This CDR3 is 11 amino acids long. The CDR3 is CSARWVNEQFF. In DNA form, the CDR3 reads TGCAGTGCTAGATGGGTAAATGAGCAGTTCTTC.

The genes are TRBV4-1 and TRBJ2-1, with D perhaps matching TRBD2 (5 bases). This CDR3 region has 15 residues. The V end lost 4 bases, the J end lost 5 bases, and 15 bases lay between the germline ends. Germline CDR1 MGHRA, CDR2 YSYEKL. The chain's CDR3 is CASSPEAVWNNEQFF. In DNA form, the CDR3 reads TGCGCCAGCAGCCCGGAAGCGGTTTGGAACAATGAGCAGTTCTTC.

The chain carries TRBV5-6 and TRBJ1-6, with D unclear. This CDR3 is built from 17 residues. Germline loops: CDR1 SGHDT, CDR2 YYEEEE. Trimming cost V 0 bases and J 7 bases, with 17 bases left between them. CDR3 bases: TGTGCCAGCAGCTTGGCGGGAGACCGCCTGGTGAATTCACCCCTCCACTTT. Translation gives CASSLAGDRLVNSPLHF.

In nucleotides, the CDR3 is TGTGCCAGCAGTCCCAGGACAGGGGGCTATGGCTACACCTTC. This codes for CASSPRTGGYGYTF. The chain uses TRBV27 and TRBJ1-2, with 10 bases identical to TRBD1. CDR1 is MNHEY, CDR2 SMNVEV, per germline (reference sequence). This CDR3 contains 14 residues. The junction had 4 bases not matched to a gene; V was cut back by 5 bases and J by 4 bases.

This clone was seen only a few times. The chain uses TRBV4-2 and TRBJ2-5; 7 bases align to TRBD2. V shed 1 base and J 5 bases; nucleotides not matched to a gene: 7. Germline V gene lookup returns CDR1 LGHNA and CDR2 YNFKEQ. CDR3 length: 15 amino acids. CDR3: CASSQGGGPGETQYF. The CDR3 coding sequence is TGTGCCAGCAGCCAAGGCGGGGGTCCGGGGGAGACCCAGTACTTC.

J is TRBJ2-3 and V is TRBV5-1; the D gene is possibly TRBD2 (5 bases). CDR1 is SGHRS and CDR2 is YFSETQ in the germline V gene. This CDR3 contains 15 residues. V shed 1 base and J shed 2 bases, with 11 bases lying between them. CDR3 sequence: CASSLQSGSTDTQYF. As DNA, the CDR3 is TGCGCCAGCAGCTTGCAAAGCGGCTCCACAGATACGCAGTATTTT.

V gene TRBV18 combines with J gene TRBJ1-1, with 12 bases aligning to TRBD1. This CDR3 contains 17 residues. V trimming: 6 bases; J trimming: 1 base; junction bases outside the gene matches: 9. Germline V gene data show CDR1 as KGHSH and CDR2 as LQKENI. The CDR3 protein is CASSAGTGGAGNTEAFF. The CDR3 DNA reads as TGTGCCAGCTCGGCAGGGACAGGGGGCGCGGGGAACACTGAAGCTTTCTTT.

The chain joins TRBV4-1 to TRBJ1-4, with D possibly being TRBD1 (6 bases). Germline-derived CDR1 and CDR2 are MGHRA and YSYEKL. Trimming removed 1 base from V and 6 bases from J, with 12 bases in between. This CDR3 spans 15 amino acids. CDR3 region: CASSQGVRGDEKLFF. The CDR3 DNA reads as TGCGCCAGCAGCCAAGGGGTAAGGGGGGATGAAAAACTGTTTTTT.

J is TRBJ2-3 and V is TRBV5-1, with 9 bases fitting TRBD1. J gave up 5 bases and V 0 bases, and 4 bases lay outside the gene matches. Looked up from germline, CDR1 is SGHRS and CDR2 is YFSETQ. The CDR3 loop spans 15 amino acids. CDR3 nucleotides: TGCGCCAGCAGCTTGGACAGGGGGCTGGTAGATACGCAGTATTTT. This sequence encodes CASSLDRGLVDTQYF.

In DNA form, the CDR3 reads TGTGCCAGCAGCCCAACAGGGTTTCTAGGCTACACCTTC. Amino acid sequence: CASSPTGFLGYTF. The V call is TRBV6-5, the J call TRBJ1-2, with a possible D match to TRBD1 (6 bases). The germline CDR1 and CDR2 sequences are MNHEY and SVGAGI. The CDR3 extends over 13 amino acids. Between the trimmed V and J ends, which lost 6 bases and 8 bases, there was a span of 16 bases.